The next 4 T cell receptor beta chains were all read from a single sample in a study of PD-1 blockade in classical Hodgkin lymphoma. Every patient had relapsed following autologous stem cell transplantation, and cohorts differed in brentuximab vedotin exposure. Sequenced by immunoSEQ multiplex PCR; TCRdb stores in-frame clones only, minus some. There are 100,000 to 120,000 clones in the sample; around 89% occur only once, and just under 20% lies in the top ten. Here the sequenced sample was peripheral blood mononuclear cells (PBMCs), taken before the second cycle of nivolumab. These receptors came from a human donor with classical Hodgkin lymphoma.

V gene TRBV7-2 combines with J gene TRBJ2-1, with 11 bases aligning to TRBD2. The CDR3 sequence is 15 residues long. V lost 6 bases to trimming and J lost 7 bases; unmatched junction nucleotides: 8. Per germline, CDR1 SGHTA and CDR2 FQGNSA. Here the CDR3 DNA reads TGTGCCAGCAGTTTCGGACTAGCGGGCGTGAATGAGCAGTTCTTC. Amino acid sequence: CASSFGLAGVNEQFF.

This chain uses TRBV29-1 with TRBJ2-5; D is possibly TRBD1 (5 bases). Trimming took 6 bases from V and 2 from J, leaving 13 bases between them. Germline V lookup: CDR1 SQVTM, CDR2 ANQGSEA. The CDR3 runs 13 residues. The CDR3 region is CSVKLRQQETQYF. The CDR3 bases are TGCAGCGTCAAATTAAGACAGCAAGAGACCCAGTACTTC.

V and J are TRBV29-1 and TRBJ2-1; tentatively, D is TRBD1 (6 bases). V was trimmed by 4 bases and J by 2 bases, leaving 12 bases between them. CDR1 is SQVTM and CDR2 is ANQGSEA in the germline V gene. This CDR3 is 14 amino acids long. The CDR3 loop is CSVVEGVTYNEQFF. CDR3 coding DNA: TGCAGCGTTGTAGAGGGGGTCACCTACAATGAGCAGTTCTTC.

The rearrangement joins TRBV29-1 to TRBJ1-1; D is possibly TRBD1 (6 bases). The CDR3 covers 14 residues. V lost 4 bases to trimming and J lost 1 base, with 13 bases between them. The V gene's germline CDR1 is SQVTM and CDR2 ANQGSEA. The CDR3 region is CSVVRGAGNTEAFF. CDR3 nucleotides: TGCAGCGTTGTTCGGGGGGCAGGGAACACTGAAGCTTTCTTT. The entire variable domain, with the rest obtained from reference TRBV29-1 and TRBJ1-1, is as follows: SAVISQKPSRDICQRGTSLTIQCQVDSQVTMMFWYRQQPGQSLTLIATANQGSEATYESGFVIDKFPISRPNLTFSTLTVSNMSPEDSSIYLCSVVRGAGNTEAFFGQGTRLTVV.